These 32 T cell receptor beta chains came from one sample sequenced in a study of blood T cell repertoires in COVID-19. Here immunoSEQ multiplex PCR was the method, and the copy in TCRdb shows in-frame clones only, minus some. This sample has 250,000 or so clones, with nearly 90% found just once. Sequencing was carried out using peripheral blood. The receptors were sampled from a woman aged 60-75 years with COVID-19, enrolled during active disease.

The CDR3 reads CASSQDLGLGDNEQFF. Written as DNA, the CDR3 is TGTGCCAGCAGCCAAGATCTGGGTCTGGGAGACAATGAGCAGTTCTTC. J is TRBJ2-1 and V is TRBV14; weak D call: TRBD2 (5 bases). Trimming shortened V by 0 bases and J by 5 bases, and 14 bases separated the two germline ends. Germline V gene sequence: CDR1 SGHDN, CDR2 FVKESK. This CDR3 spans 16 amino acids. The full variable domain, completed using reference TRBV14 and TRBJ2-1, is EAGVTQFPSHSVIEKGQTVTLRCDPISGHDNLYWYRRVMGKEIKFLLHFVKESKQDESGMPNNRFLAERTGGTYSTLKVQPAELEDSGVYFCASSQDLGLGDNEQFFGPGTRLTVL.

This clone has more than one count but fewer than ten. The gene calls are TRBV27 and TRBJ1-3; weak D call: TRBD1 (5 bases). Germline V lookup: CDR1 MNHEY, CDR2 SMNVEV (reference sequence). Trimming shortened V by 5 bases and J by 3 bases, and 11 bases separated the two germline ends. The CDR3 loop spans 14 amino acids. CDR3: CASSTGDLGNTIYF. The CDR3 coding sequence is TGTGCCAGCAGTACGGGGGACCTTGGAAACACCATATATTTT.

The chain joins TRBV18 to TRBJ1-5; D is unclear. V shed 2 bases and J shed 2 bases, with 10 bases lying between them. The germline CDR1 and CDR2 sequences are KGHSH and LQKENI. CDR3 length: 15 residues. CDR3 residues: CASSPNVRGNQPQHF. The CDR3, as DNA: TGTGCCAGCTCACCAAATGTGAGGGGCAATCAGCCCCAGCATTTT.

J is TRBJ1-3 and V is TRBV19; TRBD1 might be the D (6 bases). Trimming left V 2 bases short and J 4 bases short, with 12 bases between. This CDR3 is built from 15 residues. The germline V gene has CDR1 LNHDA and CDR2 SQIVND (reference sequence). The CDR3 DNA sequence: TGTGCCAGTAGTATAACAGGGTCCACAGGAAACACCATATATTTT. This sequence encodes CASSITGSTGNTIYF.

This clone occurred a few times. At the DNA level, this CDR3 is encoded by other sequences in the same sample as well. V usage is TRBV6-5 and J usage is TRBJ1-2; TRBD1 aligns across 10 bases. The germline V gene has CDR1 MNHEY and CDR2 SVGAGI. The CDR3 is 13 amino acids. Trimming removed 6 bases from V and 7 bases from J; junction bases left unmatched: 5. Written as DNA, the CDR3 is TGTGCCAGCAGCCGACAGGGGGCGGGTGGCTACACCTTC. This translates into CASSRQGAGGYTF.

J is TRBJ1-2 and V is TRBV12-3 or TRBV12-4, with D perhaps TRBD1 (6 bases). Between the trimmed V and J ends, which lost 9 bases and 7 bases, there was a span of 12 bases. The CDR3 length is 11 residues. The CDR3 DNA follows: TGTGCCAGTACAGGGTTCGGTGGCTACACCTTC. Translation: CASTGFGGYTF.

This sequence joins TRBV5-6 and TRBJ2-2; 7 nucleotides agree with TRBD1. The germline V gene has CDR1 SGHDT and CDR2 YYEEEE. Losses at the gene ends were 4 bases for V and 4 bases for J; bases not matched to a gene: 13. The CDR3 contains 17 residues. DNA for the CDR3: TGTGCCAGCAGCCCTAGGCTCTTACAGGGGAGCACCGGGGAGCTGTTTTTT. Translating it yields CASSPRLLQGSTGELFF.

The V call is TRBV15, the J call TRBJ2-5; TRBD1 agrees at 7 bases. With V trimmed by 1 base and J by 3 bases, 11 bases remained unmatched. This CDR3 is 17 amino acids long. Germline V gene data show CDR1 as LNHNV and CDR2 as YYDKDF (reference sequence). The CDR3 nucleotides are TGTGCCACCAGCAGAGCCTTCAACCCGGGACAGAAAGAGACCCAGTACTTC. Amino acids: CATSRAFNPGQKETQYF.

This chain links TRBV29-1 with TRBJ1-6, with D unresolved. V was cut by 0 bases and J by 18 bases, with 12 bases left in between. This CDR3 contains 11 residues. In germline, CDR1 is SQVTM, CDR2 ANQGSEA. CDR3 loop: CSVEDYGIRHF. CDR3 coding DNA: TGCAGCGTTGAAGATTACGGTATCCGCCACTTT.

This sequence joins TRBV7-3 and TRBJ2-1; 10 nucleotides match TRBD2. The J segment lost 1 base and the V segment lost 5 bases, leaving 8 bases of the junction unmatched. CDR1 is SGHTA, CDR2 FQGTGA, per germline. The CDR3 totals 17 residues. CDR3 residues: CASSLIAGGKSYNEQFF. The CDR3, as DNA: TGTGCCAGCAGCCTTATAGCGGGGGGTAAATCCTACAATGAGCAGTTCTTC.

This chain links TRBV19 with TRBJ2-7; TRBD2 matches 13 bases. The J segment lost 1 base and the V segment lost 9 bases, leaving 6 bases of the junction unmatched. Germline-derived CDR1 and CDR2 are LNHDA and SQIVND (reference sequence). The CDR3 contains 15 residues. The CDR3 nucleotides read TGTGCCAGAGCGACTAGCGGGGGGATGTCCTACGAGCAGTACTTC. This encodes CARATSGGMSYEQYF.

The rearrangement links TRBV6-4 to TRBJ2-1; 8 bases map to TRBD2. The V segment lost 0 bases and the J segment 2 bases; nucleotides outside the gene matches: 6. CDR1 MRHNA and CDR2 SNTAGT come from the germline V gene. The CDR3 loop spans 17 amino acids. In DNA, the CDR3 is TGTGCCAGCAGTGACTCGATCCGGGGGGGGACCTACAATGAGCAGTTCTTC. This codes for CASSDSIRGGTYNEQFF.

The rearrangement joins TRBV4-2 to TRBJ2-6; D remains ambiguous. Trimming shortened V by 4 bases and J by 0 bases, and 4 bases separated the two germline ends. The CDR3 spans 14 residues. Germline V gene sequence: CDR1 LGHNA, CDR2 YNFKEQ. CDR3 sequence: CASSPLSGANVLTF. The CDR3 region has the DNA TGTGCCAGCAGCCCACTCTCTGGGGCCAACGTCCTGACTTTC.

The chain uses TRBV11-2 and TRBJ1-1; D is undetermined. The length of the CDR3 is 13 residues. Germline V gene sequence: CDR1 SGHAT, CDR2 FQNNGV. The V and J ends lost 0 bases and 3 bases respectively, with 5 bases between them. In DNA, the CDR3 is TGTGCCAGCAGCTTAGAAGGAGACACTGAAGCTTTCTTT. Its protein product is CASSLEGDTEAFF.

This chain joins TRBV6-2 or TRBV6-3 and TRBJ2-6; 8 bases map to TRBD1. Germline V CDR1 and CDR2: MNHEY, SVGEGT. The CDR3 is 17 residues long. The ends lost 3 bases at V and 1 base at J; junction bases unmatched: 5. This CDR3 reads CASSYRQGMSGANVLTF. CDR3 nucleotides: TGTGCCAGCAGTTATAGACAGGGGATGTCTGGGGCCAACGTCCTGACTTTC.

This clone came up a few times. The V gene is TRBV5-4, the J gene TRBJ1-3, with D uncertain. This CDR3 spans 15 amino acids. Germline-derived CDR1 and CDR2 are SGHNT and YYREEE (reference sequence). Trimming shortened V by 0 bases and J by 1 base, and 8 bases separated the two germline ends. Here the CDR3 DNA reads TGTGCCAGCAGCTTGGGCGGGGATTCTGGAAACACCATATATTTT. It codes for CASSLGGDSGNTIYF.

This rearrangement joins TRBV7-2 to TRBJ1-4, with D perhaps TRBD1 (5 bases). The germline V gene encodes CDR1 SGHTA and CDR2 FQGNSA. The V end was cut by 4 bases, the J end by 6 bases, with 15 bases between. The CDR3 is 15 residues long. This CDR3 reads CASSSQAREHEKLFF. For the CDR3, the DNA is TGTGCCAGCAGCTCACAGGCTCGAGAACATGAAAAACTGTTTTTT.

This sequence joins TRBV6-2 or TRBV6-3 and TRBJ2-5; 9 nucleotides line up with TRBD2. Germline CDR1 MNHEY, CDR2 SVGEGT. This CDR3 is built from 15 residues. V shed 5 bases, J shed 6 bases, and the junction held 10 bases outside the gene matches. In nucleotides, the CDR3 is TGTGCCAGCAGTCCCCTTGGCGGGGGGGCACAGACCCAGTACTTC. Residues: CASSPLGGGAQTQYF.

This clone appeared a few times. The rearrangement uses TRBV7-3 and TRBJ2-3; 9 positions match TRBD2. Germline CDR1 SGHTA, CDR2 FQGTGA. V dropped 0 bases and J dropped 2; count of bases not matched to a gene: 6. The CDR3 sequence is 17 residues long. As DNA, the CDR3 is TGTGCCAGCAGCTTAACGTTTAGCGGGGGTATCACAGATACGCAGTATTTT. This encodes CASSLTFSGGITDTQYF.

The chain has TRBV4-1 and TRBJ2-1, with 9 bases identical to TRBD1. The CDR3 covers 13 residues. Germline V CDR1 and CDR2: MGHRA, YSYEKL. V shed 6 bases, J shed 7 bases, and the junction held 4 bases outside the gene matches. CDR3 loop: CASRRQGDNEQFF. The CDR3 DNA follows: TGCGCCAGCAGGAGACAGGGGGATAATGAGCAGTTCTTC.

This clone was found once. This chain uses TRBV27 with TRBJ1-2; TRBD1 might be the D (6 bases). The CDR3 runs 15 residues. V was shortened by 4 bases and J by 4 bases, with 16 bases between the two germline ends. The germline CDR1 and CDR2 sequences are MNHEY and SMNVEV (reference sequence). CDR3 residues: CASSSDRGHFYGYTF. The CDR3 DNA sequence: TGTGCCAGCAGTTCAGACCGGGGACACTTCTATGGCTACACCTTC.

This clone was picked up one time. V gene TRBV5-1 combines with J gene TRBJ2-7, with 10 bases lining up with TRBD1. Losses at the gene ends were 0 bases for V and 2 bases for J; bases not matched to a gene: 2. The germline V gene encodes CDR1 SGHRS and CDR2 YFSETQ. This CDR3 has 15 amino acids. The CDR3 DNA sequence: TGCGCCAGCAGCTTGGAGACAGGGGGCGCCTACGAGCAGTACTTC. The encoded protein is CASSLETGGAYEQYF. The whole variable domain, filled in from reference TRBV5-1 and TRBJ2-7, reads KAGVTQTPRYLIKTRGQQVTLSCSPISGHRSVSWYQQTPGQGLQFLFEYFSETQRNKGNFPGRFSGRQFSNSRSEMNVSTLELGDSALYLCASSLETGGAYEQYFGPGTRLTVT.

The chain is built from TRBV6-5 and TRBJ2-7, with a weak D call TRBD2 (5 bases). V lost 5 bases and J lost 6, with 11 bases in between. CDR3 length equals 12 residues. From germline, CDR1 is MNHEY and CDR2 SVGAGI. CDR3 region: CASSRGGGEQYF. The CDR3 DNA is TGTGCCAGCAGTCGAGGTGGAGGCGAGCAGTACTTC.

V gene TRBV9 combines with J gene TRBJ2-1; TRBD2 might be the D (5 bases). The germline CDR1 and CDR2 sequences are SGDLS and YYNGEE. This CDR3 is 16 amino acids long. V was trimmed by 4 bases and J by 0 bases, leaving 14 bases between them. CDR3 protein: CASSSGLSSSYNEQFF. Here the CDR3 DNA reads TGTGCCAGCAGCTCTGGACTGTCTAGCTCCTACAATGAGCAGTTCTTC.

CDR3 region: CASSIRGDNSPLHF. Written as DNA, the CDR3 is TGTGCCAGTAGTATCAGGGGTGATAATTCACCCCTCCACTTT. V usage is TRBV19 and J usage is TRBJ1-6; D is perhaps TRBD1 (6 bases). Trimming took 3 bases from V and 5 from J, leaving 8 bases between them. This CDR3 has 14 amino acids. Germline CDR1 LNHDA, CDR2 SQIVND (reference sequence). Full variable domain (outside the CDR3, taken from reference TRBV19 and TRBJ1-6): DGGITQSPKYLFRKEGQNVTLSCEQNLNHDAMYWYRQDPGQGLRLIYYSQIVNDFQKGDIAEGYSVSREKKESFPLTVTSAQKNPTAFYLCASSIRGDNSPLHFGNGTRLTVT.

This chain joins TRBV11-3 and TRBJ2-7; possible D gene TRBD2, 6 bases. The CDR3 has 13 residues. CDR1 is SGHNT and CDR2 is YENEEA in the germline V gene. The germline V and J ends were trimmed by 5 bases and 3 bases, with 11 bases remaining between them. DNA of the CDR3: TGTGCCAGCAGCCCGGGACTCAACTACGAGCAGTACTTC. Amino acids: CASSPGLNYEQYF.

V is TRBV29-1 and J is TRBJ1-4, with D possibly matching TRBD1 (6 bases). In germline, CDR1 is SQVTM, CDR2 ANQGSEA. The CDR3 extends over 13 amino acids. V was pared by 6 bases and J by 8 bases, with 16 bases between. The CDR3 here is CSVAQGVGEKLFF. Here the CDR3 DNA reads TGCAGCGTGGCACAGGGTGTAGGAGAAAAACTGTTTTTT.

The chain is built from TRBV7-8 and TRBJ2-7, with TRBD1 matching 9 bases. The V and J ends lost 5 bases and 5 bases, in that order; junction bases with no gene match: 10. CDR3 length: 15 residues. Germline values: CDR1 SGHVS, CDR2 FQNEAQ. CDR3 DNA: TGTGCCAGCAGCCCCCTCCGGGACAGGGTCCACGAGCAGTACTTC. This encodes CASSPLRDRVHEQYF.

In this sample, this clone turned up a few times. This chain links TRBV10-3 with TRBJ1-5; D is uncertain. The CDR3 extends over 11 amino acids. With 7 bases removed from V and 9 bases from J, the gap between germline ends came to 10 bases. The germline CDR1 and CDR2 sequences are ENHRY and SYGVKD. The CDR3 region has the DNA TGTGCCATCACCCCACGGAGGCCCCAGCATTTT. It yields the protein CAITPRRPQHF.

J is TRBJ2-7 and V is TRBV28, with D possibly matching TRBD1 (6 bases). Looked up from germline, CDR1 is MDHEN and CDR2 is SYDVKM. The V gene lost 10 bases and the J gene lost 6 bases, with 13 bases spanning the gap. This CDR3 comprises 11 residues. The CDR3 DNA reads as TGTGCCACCCAGGGGTGGAGCGAGCAGTACTTC. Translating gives CATQGWSEQYF.

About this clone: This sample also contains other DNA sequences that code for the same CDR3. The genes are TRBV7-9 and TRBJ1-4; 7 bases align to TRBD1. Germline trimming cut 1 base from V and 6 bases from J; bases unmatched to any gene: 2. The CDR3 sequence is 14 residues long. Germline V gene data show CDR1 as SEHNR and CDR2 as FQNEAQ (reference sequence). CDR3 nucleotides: TGTGCCAGCAGCTTAGGAACAGGGGATGAAAAACTGTTTTTT. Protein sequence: CASSLGTGDEKLFF.

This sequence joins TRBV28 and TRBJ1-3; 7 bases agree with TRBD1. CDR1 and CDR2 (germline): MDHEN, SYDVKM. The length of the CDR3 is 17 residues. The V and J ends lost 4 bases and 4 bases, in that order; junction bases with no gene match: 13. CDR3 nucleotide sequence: TGTGCCAGCAGTTCCCCCGAGACAGGGTCGAAGGGAAACACCATATATTTT. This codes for CASSSPETGSKGNTIYF.